These 7 T cell receptor beta chains came from one sample sequenced in a study of blood T cells in healthy people across ages. Together with a sample-barcoded 5' primer, a J-beta primer mix was included in a second PCR lasting about 7 to 11 cycles. TCRdb analysed the 5' RACE reads with MiXCR anew, one entry per CDR3 protein. The table includes about 970,000 distinct CDR3 sequences, roughly 51% detected once. Sequences were obtained from blood. These TCRs come from a woman aged 60-75 years in good health.

The chain combines TRBV3-1 with TRBJ2-3; 9 bases align to TRBD2. V was pared by 3 bases and J by 6 bases, with 13 bases of the junction left unmatched. The germline V gene encodes CDR1 LGHDT and CDR2 YNNKEL (reference sequence). The length of the CDR3 is 17 residues. Written as DNA, the CDR3 is TGTGCCAGCAGCCAGGAGACTAGCGGAATACGTTCCGATACGCAGTATTTT. Encoded protein: CASSQETSGIRSDTQYF.

The gene calls are TRBV9 and TRBJ2-7; tentatively, D is TRBD1 or TRBD2 (5 bases each). Germline CDR1 is SGDLS and CDR2 is YYNGEE. Trimming cost V 0 bases and J 5 bases, with 18 bases left between them. The CDR3 length is 16 residues. The CDR3 DNA follows: TGTGCCAGCAGCGTAGGAGGGGCGGCTTGGTCCGACGAGCAGTACTTC. This sequence encodes CASSVGGAAWSDEQYF.

This clonotype was counted between two and nine times. This chain uses TRBV20-1 with TRBJ2-7, with 9 bases that match TRBD2. CDR3 size: 12 residues. The germline V gene has CDR1 DFQATT and CDR2 SNEGSKA (reference sequence). CDR3 amino acids: CSVTSGLGEQYF. CDR3 nucleotide sequence: TGCAGCGTAACTAGCGGGCTGGGCGAGCAGTACTTC.

J is TRBJ2-5 and V is TRBV5-5, with D possibly matching TRBD1 (5 bases). V was trimmed by 4 bases and J by 5 bases, leaving 15 bases between them. This CDR3 is built from 14 residues. Germline V lookup: CDR1 SGHKS, CDR2 YYEKEE (reference sequence). The DNA for the CDR3 is TGTGCCAGCAGCACGGACACCCTCGGGGAGACCCAGTACTTC. This codes for CASSTDTLGETQYF.

This clonotype was observed a handful of times. A much bigger clone sits one base away, suggesting this may be a read error. V gene TRBV28 combines with J gene TRBJ2-5; D call uncertain. TRBJ2-7 explains the end of the DNA better; the J call may be wrong. The CDR3 covers 13 residues. Germline CDR1 MDHEN, CDR2 SYDVKM. For the CDR3, the DNA is TGTGCCAGCAGTTGCCAGCCAGGCTACGAGCAGTACTTC. Amino acid sequence: CASSCQPGYEQYF.

In this sample, this clonotype turned up a few times. The rearrangement joins TRBV28 to TRBJ2-7; D might be TRBD1 (6 bases). The CDR3 has 14 amino acids. With 3 bases removed from V and 4 bases from J, the gap between germline ends came to 13 bases. CDR1 MDHEN and CDR2 SYDVKM come from the germline V gene. CDR3 sequence: CASSLGQGYYEQYF. The CDR3 DNA follows: TGTGCCAGCAGTTTGGGACAAGGCTATTACGAGCAGTACTTC.

The rearrangement joins TRBV20-1 to TRBJ1-5; 8 bases match TRBD1. CDR3 length: 13 amino acids. The junction had 5 bases not matched to a gene; V was cut back by 5 bases and J by 5 bases. The germline CDR1 and CDR2 sequences are DFQATT and SNEGSKA (reference sequence). The DNA of the CDR3 is TGCAGTGCTCACAACAGGGGGTATCAGCCCCAGCATTTT. Protein sequence: CSAHNRGYQPQHF.